The clone carrying this T cell receptor (beta chain) has more than one count but fewer than ten. Its antigen remains unidentified. This record comes from a study of identical twins. Findings of the study overall: Analyses of zero insertions could, in part, be confounded by invariant MAIT and iNKT cells. The study based its conclusions on cross-sectional statistical analysis and did not follow the same donors.

TCRdb analysed the 5' RACE reads with MiXCR anew, one entry per CDR3 protein. The sample holds roughly 480,000 distinct CDR3 sequences, approximately 24% seen once. In germline, CDR1 is MNHEY, CDR2 SVGEGT. The CDR3 is 14 residues long. J was trimmed by 3 bases and V by 7 bases; bases with no gene match: 4. These data also formed part of another study, on T cells expressing NK-cell markers. That study adds: Dominant NKG2C+ clonotypes made up about 1.0-7.0% of CD8+ T cells in several donors. In four donors, dominant clonotypes made up roughly 28.3-65% of CD3+CD56-NKG2C+ cells.

The genes are TRBV6-2 or TRBV6-3 and TRBJ2-1; 9 bases match TRBD1. Specimen: CD4+ T cells sorted from blood. This sequence was found in a woman aged 18-29 years in good health. The CDR3 spells CASKTGGDYNEQFF. DNA of the CDR3: TGTGCCAGCAAAACAGGGGGCGACTACAATGAGCAGTTCTTC.